The 25 T cell receptor beta chains below were found in one sample sequenced in a study of T cell repertoires in MIS-A myocarditis. Using immunoSEQ multiplex PCR, the repertoire was profiled, and TCRdb retains in-frame clones only, with some absent. The sample yields over 9,000 clones, roughly 83% seen once. The source material was right ventricle heart tissue obtained at autopsy. These receptor sequences come from a man aged 18-30 years with fulminant myocarditis from multisystem inflammatory syndrome in adults (MIS-A) after COVID-19.

The genes are TRBV6-1 and TRBJ1-5; D unclear. Trimming pared 2 bases from V and 0 bases from J, leaving 8 bases between. The CDR3 spans 15 residues. Germline CDR1 reads MNHNS; CDR2 reads SASEGT. CDR3 sequence reads: CASSEYAYSNQPQHF. For the CDR3, the DNA is TGTGCCAGCAGTGAATACGCATATAGCAATCAGCCCCAGCATTTT.

The genes are TRBV5-6 and TRBJ1-3; D gene uncertain. The CDR3 spans 14 residues. CDR1 and CDR2 (germline): SGHDT, YYEEEE. Trimming shortened V by 6 bases and J by 4 bases, and 14 bases separated the two germline ends. The CDR3 sequence is CASNLRKHGNTIYF. The CDR3 DNA reads TGTGCCAGCAACCTCAGAAAACACGGAAACACCATATATTTT.

V is TRBV9 and J is TRBJ2-5; 10 bases are a match to TRBD1. Trimming at V came to 3 bases and at J to 6 bases, leaving 8 bases not matched to a gene. The CDR3 loop spans 15 amino acids. Germline V gene sequence: CDR1 SGDLS, CDR2 YYNGEE. The CDR3: CASSEGQGMTKTQYF. The CDR3, as DNA: TGTGCCAGCAGCGAGGGACAGGGGATGACAAAGACCCAGTACTTC. Full variable domain (rest looked up from reference TRBV9 and TRBJ2-5): DSGVTQTPKHLITATGQRVTLRCSPRSGDLSVYWYQQSLDQGLQFLIQYYNGEERAKGNILERFSAQQFPDLHSELNLSSLELGDSALYFCASSEGQGMTKTQYFGPGTRLLVL.

This clone is a singleton in its sample. The V gene is TRBV9, the J gene TRBJ2-1, with 8 nucleotides matching TRBD2. V lost 3 bases, J lost 5 bases, and 1 base stayed unmatched. This CDR3 comprises 13 residues. CDR1 SGDLS and CDR2 YYNGEE come from the germline V gene. The CDR3 loop reads CASSASGHNEQFF. The CDR3 DNA reads TGTGCCAGCAGCGCTAGCGGGCACAATGAGCAGTTCTTC. Supplemented by reference TRBV9 and TRBJ2-1, the full variable domain reads DSGVTQTPKHLITATGQRVTLRCSPRSGDLSVYWYQQSLDQGLQFLIQYYNGEERAKGNILERFSAQQFPDLHSELNLSSLELGDSALYFCASSASGHNEQFFGPGTRLTVL.

V and J are TRBV9 and TRBJ2-1, with no clear D. From germline, CDR1 is SGDLS and CDR2 YYNGEE. V lost 7 bases and J 10 bases, leaving 18 bases between the germline ends. The CDR3 sequence is 13 residues long. This chain's CDR3 is CASRPSDGREQFF. CDR3 nucleotides: TGTGCCAGCCGACCATCCGATGGGCGGGAGCAGTTCTTC.

This clone has only one observation. The V and J genes are TRBV6-1 and TRBJ1-4; the match to TRBD1 covers 9 bases. Trimming removed 4 bases from V and 3 bases from J; junction bases left unmatched: 9. Looked up from germline, CDR1 is MNHNS and CDR2 is SASEGT. The CDR3 extends over 17 amino acids. The CDR3 bases are TGTGCCAGCAGTGCCAGGACAGGGGAACCACCTAATGAAAAACTGTTTTTT. Protein sequence: CASSARTGEPPNEKLFF.

This chain uses TRBV19 with TRBJ2-7, with D hard to call. This CDR3 is built from 14 residues. V dropped 1 base and J dropped 1 base, with 8 bases sitting between them. The germline CDR1 and CDR2 sequences are LNHDA and SQIVND (reference sequence). The CDR3 DNA reads TGTGCCAGTAGTATAGGGGGAACTTCCTACGAGCAGTACTTC. Encoded protein: CASSIGGTSYEQYF.

The genes are TRBV5-6 and TRBJ1-1; unclear D gene. The V gene lost 4 bases and the J gene lost 5 bases, with 21 bases spanning the gap. The CDR3 is made up of 16 amino acids. Looked up from germline, CDR1 is SGHDT and CDR2 is YYEEEE. The CDR3 sequence is CASSLLGGLERTEAFF. CDR3 bases: TGTGCCAGCAGCCTCCTCGGCGGATTAGAGAGAACTGAAGCTTTCTTT.

This clone has more than one count but fewer than ten. This chain joins TRBV3-1 (or the pseudogene TRBV3-2) and TRBJ2-3; unclear D gene. Trimming pared 2 bases from V and 0 bases from J, leaving 6 bases between. Looked up from germline, CDR1 is LGHDT and CDR2 is YNNKEL (reference sequence). The CDR3 extends over 14 amino acids. The CDR3 DNA sequence: TGTGCCAGCAGCCAAATGCCTAGCACAGATACGCAGTATTTT. Translation: CASSQMPSTDTQYF.

The chain carries TRBV9 and TRBJ2-2; no definite D call. Trimming pared 5 bases from V and 1 base from J, leaving 9 bases between. This CDR3 region has 14 residues. CDR1 and CDR2 (germline): SGDLS, YYNGEE. Written as DNA, the CDR3 is TGTGCCAGCAGTGTCATGGGGAACACCGGGGAGCTGTTTTTT. This encodes CASSVMGNTGELFF. The full variable domain, with the rest looked up from reference TRBV9 and TRBJ2-2, is DSGVTQTPKHLITATGQRVTLRCSPRSGDLSVYWYQQSLDQGLQFLIQYYNGEERAKGNILERFSAQQFPDLHSELNLSSLELGDSALYFCASSVMGNTGELFFGEGSRLTVL.

This sequence joins TRBV2 and TRBJ1-3, with TRBD1 identical over 9 bases. V shed 9 bases and J 4 bases; nucleotides not matched to a gene: 7. The CDR3 runs 14 residues. Germline-derived CDR1 and CDR2 are SNHLY and FYNNEI. In DNA, the CDR3 is TGTGCCAGAAGGGGACAGGGCCTCGGAAACACCATATATTTT. It translates to CARRGQGLGNTIYF.

The chain carries TRBV6-5 and TRBJ2-1, with D possibly being TRBD2 (6 bases). V shed 2 bases and J shed 4 bases, with 9 bases lying between them. The CDR3 spans 14 residues. CDR1 and CDR2 (germline): MNHEY, SVGAGI. The DNA for the CDR3 is TGTGCCAGCAGTTACGGGCGGGGATACAATGAGCAGTTCTTC. This gives the protein CASSYGRGYNEQFF.

The V and J genes are TRBV5-1 and TRBJ1-4; 11 nucleotides match TRBD1. Germline V gives CDR1 SGHRS, CDR2 YFSETQ. Unmatched junction bases numbered 4, after V lost 2 bases and J lost 7 bases. This CDR3 has 15 residues. The CDR3 protein is CASSLYGTGGEKLFF. In DNA, the CDR3 is TGCGCCAGCAGCTTATATGGGACAGGGGGTGAAAAACTGTTTTTT. Using reference TRBV5-1 and TRBJ1-4 for the parts outside the CDR3, the full variable domain is KAGVTQTPRYLIKTRGQQVTLSCSPISGHRSVSWYQQTPGQGLQFLFEYFSETQRNKGNFPGRFSGRQFSNSRSEMNVSTLELGDSALYLCASSLYGTGGEKLFFGSGTQLSVL.

The V and J genes are TRBV28 and TRBJ1-2, with D perhaps matching TRBD1 (6 bases). Germline assignment: CDR1 MDHEN and CDR2 SYDVKM. The length of the CDR3 is 14 residues. The V gene lost 10 bases and the J gene lost 3 bases, with 18 bases spanning the gap. The CDR3 is CATALGGSDYGYTF. The DNA of the CDR3 is TGTGCCACAGCACTAGGGGGATCGGACTATGGCTACACCTTC.

V gene TRBV18 combines with J gene TRBJ2-1; D may be TRBD2 (6 bases). V lost 3 bases and J 4 bases, leaving 10 bases between the germline ends. CDR3 length: 14 amino acids. CDR1 and CDR2 from the germline V gene are KGHSH and LQKENI. CDR3 bases: TGTGCCAGCTCACCCTGGGACTCTTACAATGAGCAGTTCTTC. Amino acid sequence: CASSPWDSYNEQFF.

The chain carries TRBV7-2 and TRBJ2-7; 8 nucleotides align to TRBD2. V trimming: 1 base; J trimming: 3 bases; junction bases outside the gene matches: 5. CDR1 and CDR2 from the germline V gene are SGHTA and FQGNSA. The CDR3 consists of 15 residues. As DNA, the CDR3 is TGTGCCAGCAGCTTAGGTCCGGGACTAGGCTACGAGCAGTACTTC. This translates into CASSLGPGLGYEQYF.

This sequence joins TRBV15 and TRBJ2-2; D is undetermined. The CDR3 consists of 15 residues. CDR1 is LNHNV and CDR2 is YYDKDF in the germline V gene (reference sequence). V lost 9 bases and J 1 base, leaving 15 bases between the germline ends. The CDR3 DNA is TGTGCCACGGGTACAATTTGGGGGAACACCGGGGAGCTGTTTTTT. Protein sequence: CATGTIWGNTGELFF.

J is TRBJ2-1 and V is TRBV30; D might be TRBD2 (5 bases). The CDR3 spans 15 residues. The ends were cut back, 6 bases at V and 5 bases at J, with 20 bases in the middle. Germline V CDR1 and CDR2: GTSNPN, SVGIG (reference sequence). CDR3 in amino acids: CACPEAGGWDNEQFF. CDR3 nucleotides: TGTGCCTGTCCAGAGGCGGGTGGATGGGACAATGAGCAGTTCTTC.

The chain joins TRBV5-1 to TRBJ2-7, with 7 bases lining up with TRBD2. Trimming cost V 4 bases and J 3 bases; bases outside gene matches: 7. This CDR3 comprises 14 residues. Germline V CDR1 and CDR2: SGHRS, YFSETQ. The CDR3 loop reads CASSPSRGVYEQYF. The CDR3, as DNA: TGCGCCAGCAGCCCATCCCGGGGGGTCTACGAGCAGTACTTC.

The sample holds a few counts of this clone. This chain links TRBV19 with TRBJ2-3, with D possibly being TRBD1 (6 bases). The CDR3 length is 15 residues. CDR1 and CDR2 from the germline V gene are LNHDA and SQIVND (reference sequence). V lost 6 bases and J 0 bases, leaving 13 bases between the germline ends. The CDR3 is CASSLDRSSTDTQYF. The CDR3 DNA sequence: TGTGCCAGTAGCCTGGACAGATCTAGCACAGATACGCAGTATTTT.

J is TRBJ2-1 and V is TRBV5-4; 8 bases are shared with TRBD1. V lost 4 bases, J lost 10 bases, and 19 bases stayed unmatched. From germline, CDR1 is SGHNT and CDR2 YYREEE (reference sequence). The CDR3 loop spans 17 amino acids. The CDR3, as DNA: TGTGCCAGCAGCCCCGATAGGCAGGGGGCAAAGGTAGGAGAGCAGTTCTTC. This encodes CASSPDRQGAKVGEQFF.

For this clone: The identical CDR3 is also encoded by other nucleotide sequences in the sample. This chain connects TRBV2 to TRBJ1-5; TRBD1 is a possible D gene (5 bases). Looked up from germline, CDR1 is SNHLY and CDR2 is FYNNEI. V was trimmed by 0 bases and J by 2 bases, leaving 20 bases between them. The CDR3 is made up of 19 amino acids. CDR3 DNA sequence: TGTGCCAGCAGTGAAGCGCTTCGGGGGAGTGGGGTAGGCAATCAGCCCCAGCATTTT. Its protein product is CASSEALRGSGVGNQPQHF.

The chain carries TRBV5-6 and TRBJ1-1, with TRBD1 matching over 10 bases. This CDR3 spans 15 amino acids. CDR1 and CDR2 from the germline V gene are SGHDT and YYEEEE. The V and J ends lost 0 bases and 10 bases, in that order; junction bases with no gene match: 9. The CDR3 spells CASSLEVWGQGRAFF. CDR3 bases: TGTGCCAGCAGCTTGGAGGTCTGGGGACAGGGGAGAGCTTTCTTT.

The chain uses TRBV5-4 and TRBJ2-5; TRBD2 matches 14 bases. CDR1 and CDR2 (germline): SGHNT, YYREEE (reference sequence). The CDR3 contains 17 residues. V shed 4 bases, J shed 4 bases, and the junction held 9 bases outside the gene matches. CDR3 nucleotides: TGTGCCAGCAGCCTGGGACTAGCGGGGGCCCGGGGAGAGACCCAGTACTTC. Translating gives CASSLGLAGARGETQYF. Full variable domain (missing parts from reference TRBV5-4 and TRBJ2-5): ETGVTQSPTHLIKTRGQQVTLRCSSQSGHNTVSWYQQALGQGPQFIFQYYREEENGRGNFPPRFSGLQFPNYSSELNVNALELDDSALYLCASSLGLAGARGETQYFGPGTRLLVL.

The chain couples TRBV7-2 to TRBJ2-3; D is possibly TRBD2 (5 bases). Per germline, CDR1 SGHTA and CDR2 FQGNSA. This CDR3 region has 15 residues. Deletions cut 6 bases from V and 4 bases from J, with 17 bases between. Here the CDR3 reads CASSQERAGADTQYF. As DNA, the CDR3 is TGTGCCAGCAGTCAAGAGAGGGCTGGGGCAGATACGCAGTATTTT.